The rows below give T cell receptor beta chains drawn from one sample of a study of T-cell memory formation after mild COVID-19. TCRdb passed the 5' RACE reads through MiXCR, listing each CDR3 protein once. Found here are a few hundred thousand distinct CDR3 sequences, roughly an eighth of them singletons; the top ten hold 21%. The sample consisted of PBMCs or a T cell subset sorted from them (not recorded which). All receptors come from a man between 18 and 29 years old who had mild COVID-19 (a few samples of this study predate the infection). Cell type and time point are not known. Each CDR3 is given with its conserved first and last residue. D genes are given only for firm matches. Clone size is not always given. Where it is, it says once, few, many or a class for expanded clones.

TRBJ2-3	12	many	NA	TRBV5-4	TGTGCCAGCAGAAGATACACAGATACGCAGTATTTT	CASRRYTDTQYF
TRBJ1-2	12	NA	NA	TRBV25-1	TGTGCCAGCAGTGTTGACCGGGAGGGCTACACCTTC	CASSVDREGYTF
TRBJ2-7	18	many	NA	TRBV12-3/TRBV12-4	TGTGCCAGCAGTTTTGGAATAGTGTGGGCAGATGGAAACTACGAGCAGTACTTC	CASSFGIVWADGNYEQYF
TRBJ2-2	15	NA	NA	TRBV7-2	TGTGCCAGCAGCTTAGAACAGCACTACACCGGGGAGCTGTTTTTT	CASSLEQHYTGELFF
TRBJ2-5	17	NA	TRBD2	TRBV6-5	TGTGCCAGCAGTTACACTAGGGCTAGCGGGGACCAAGAGACCCAGTACTTC	CASSYTRASGDQETQYF
TRBJ1-1	15	few	NA	TRBV5-4	TGTGCCAGCAGCCCCCCCGGACAAGTTTACACTGAAGCTTTCTTT	CASSPPGQVYTEAFF
TRBJ1-2	12	NA	NA	TRBV28	TGTGCCAGCAGTTTAACGGACTATGGCTACACCTTC	CASSLTDYGYTF
TRBJ2-2	14	few	NA	TRBV10-3	TGTGCCATCAGTGAGTCGACTCGACCCGGGGAGCTGTTTTTT	CAISESTRPGELFF
TRBJ2-1	12	few	NA	TRBV15	TGTGCCACCAGCGGGGACTTCAATGAGCAGTTCTTC	CATSGDFNEQFF
TRBJ2-7	17	NA	NA	TRBV11-2	TGTGCCAGCAGCTTACCTCTGGACGAAGGACGGGGCAGGGAGCAGTACTTC	CASSLPLDEGRGREQYF
TRBJ1-3	16	many	NA	TRBV7-6	TGTGCCAGCAGCTTACTTCTACAGGGCTCTGGAAACACCATATATTTT	CASSLLLQGSGNTIYF
TRBJ1-2	13	NA	TRBD1	TRBV28	TGTGCCAGCAACGTGGGACAGAACTATGGCTACACCTTC	CASNVGQNYGYTF
TRBJ2-1	17	many	NA	TRBV11-2	TGTGCCAGCAGCCCCATCGGCAGGGCCAGCTCCTACAATGAGCAGTTCTTC	CASSPIGRASSYNEQFF
TRBJ2-1	14	NA	TRBD2	TRBV5-1	TGCGCCAGCAGCGGCGGGGGTTCCTACAATGAGCAGTTCTTC	CASSGGGSYNEQFF
TRBJ1-2	13	few	TRBD1	TRBV6-5	TGTGCCAGCAGTTACCAGGACAGGTTTGGCTACACCTTC	CASSYQDRFGYTF
TRBJ2-1	13	few	NA	TRBV7-2	TGTGCCAGCAGCTTACTCCACCGCAATGAGCAGTTCTTC	CASSLLHRNEQFF
TRBJ2-5	13	many	NA	TRBV6-2/TRBV6-3	TGTGCCAGCACGGCTCGAACTCAAGAGACCCAGTACTTC	CASTARTQETQYF
TRBJ2-3	15	NA	NA	TRBV9	TGTGCCAGCAGCCGGATGGGGGGGCGCGGAGATACGCAGTATTTT	CASSRMGGRGDTQYF
TRBJ2-5	14	NA	TRBD1	TRBV5-1	TGCGCCAGCAGCTTTGACAGGGGGCGAGAGACCCAGTACTTC	CASSFDRGRETQYF
TRBJ2-5	12	NA	NA	TRBV7-2	TGTGCCAGCAGCTTATACGGAGAGACCCAGTACTTC	CASSLYGETQYF
TRBJ2-1	16	NA	TRBD1	TRBV9	TGTGCCAGCAGCGAATGGACAGGTTTTTTGGATGATGAGCAGTTCTTC	CASSEWTGFLDDEQFF
TRBJ2-5	14	many	NA	TRBV12-3/TRBV12-4	TGTGCCAGCAGTTTAAACTGGATACAAGAGACCCAGTACTTC	CASSLNWIQETQYF
TRBJ2-5	15	NA	TRBD2	TRBV12-3/TRBV12-4	TGTGCCAGCAGACCGGGACTAGGGGGGAGTGAGACCCAGTACTTC	CASRPGLGGSETQYF
TRBJ2-1	14	few	NA	TRBV7-9	TGTGCCAGCAGCTTATTTGGGGGTATTTATGAGCAGTTCTTC	CASSLFGGIYEQFF
TRBJ1-1	14	NA	NA	TRBV4-1	TGCGCCAGCAGCCACAACATCATGAACACTGAAGCTTTCTTT	CASSHNIMNTEAFF
TRBJ1-5	12	few	NA	TRBV20-1	TGCAGTGCCCTTGAGGGGCTGCAGCCCCAGCATTTT	CSALEGLQPQHF
TRBJ2-2	14	NA	NA	TRBV7-2	TGTGCCAGCAGCTACCGACAGACTACCGGGGAGCTGTTTTTT	CASSYRQTTGELFF
TRBJ1-2	16	NA	NA	TRBV12-3/TRBV12-4	TGTGCCAGCAGTTTCTCCCGGGGGACTGCTAACTATGGCTACACCTTC	CASSFSRGTANYGYTF
TRBJ1-2	13	NA	NA	TRBV10-2	TGCGCCAGCACCGAGACAGAAAACTATGGCTACACCTTC	CASTETENYGYTF
TRBJ2-3	15	NA	NA	TRBV21-1	TGTGCCAGCAGCAAAGATTCCGACCTTTCCGATACGCAGTATTTT	CASSKDSDLSDTQYF
TRBJ2-2	14	few	TRBD2	TRBV15	TGTGCCACCAGCAGAGATCGGGGGGTCCGGGAGCTGTTTTTT	CATSRDRGVRELFF
TRBJ1-1	13	many	TRBD1	TRBV19	TGTGCCAGCAGCACTCAGGGGGGGACTGAAGCTTTCTTT	CASSTQGGTEAFF
TRBJ2-7	15	many	NA	TRBV5-1	TGCGCCAGCAGCTCAACCGGGACAAGCTCCTACGAGCAGTACTTC	CASSSTGTSSYEQYF
TRBJ2-7	12	NA	NA	TRBV12-3/TRBV12-4	TGTGCCAGCAGCCTTGGCCCGACCGGGCAGTACTTC	CASSLGPTGQYF
TRBJ2-1	14	NA	NA	TRBV3-1	TGTGCCAGCAGCCAACCCCGCTCCTACAATGAGCAGTTCTTC	CASSQPRSYNEQFF